The T cell receptor beta chain described here comes from a study of cytomegalovirus exposure and HLA in healthy donors (dated by TCRdb to the late 2010s). About the investigation overall: In an earlier analysis of 550 to 750 of the donors, 250 to 300 Gb of sequence data and 100 million or so unique TCR beta sequences from roughly 200 million T cells were reported. Around 300 gigabases of sequencing data and 78 million or so unique TCR sequences were included in an early release covering under 650 HLA-typed donors. Of the roughly 400 genotyped donors, about 84% fell in the genetic ancestry cluster associated with self-reported Caucasian donors. The aim of the study was to test whether cataloging public T cell receptors could identify signatures of past pathogen exposure. The study used immunosequencing to profile the T cell repertoires of several hundred subjects and linked those repertoires to cytomegalovirus serostatus. Besides the first cohort of roughly 700 subjects, a separate validation cohort made up of some 110 different subjects was used. High-throughput TCR immunosequencing, statistical association of individual TCRs with disease status, and machine learning were combined to predict cytomegalovirus infection status. A later analysis re-analyzed previously published TCR beta repertoires from 550 to 700 donors and added high-resolution HLA genotyping to study TCR occurrence patterns. Rather than drawing on any new phenotypic data, the later analysis identified candidate immune exposures from TCR beta sequences and the way those sequences occurred across donors. An earlier analysis of 500 to 650 of the donors applied high-throughput TCR beta sequencing to assess whether each TCR beta V gene segment acted as functional or pseudogenic. Donor age, sex, ethnicity and CMV serostatus were collected together with the repertoire data. In a later genetic analysis, genome-wide SNP genotypes for 398 of the 666 donors were used, and that subset was treated as a discovery cohort. All discovery cohort repertoires had been generated on a single sequencing platform. HLA typing covered class I and class II loci at four-digit resolution. Typing coverage differed by locus: A, B, C, DRB1 and DQB1 were typed in roughly 620-630 donors, DQA1 in 522, DPA1 in around 580, and DPB1 in roughly 470. Several DR-DQ haplotypes were treated as single units for association and clustering because of strong linkage in the cohort. Across about 380 genotyped donors of the cohort, an average of about 240,000 unique TCR beta nucleotide sequences per donor were sequenced, and around 19% of those sequences were non-productive. General study outcomes and caveats: According to a later genetic analysis, donors in an Asian-associated ancestry cluster had fewer N-insertions in productive TCRs than the roughly 660-donor mean. Only TCR beta chains were sequenced in this cohort, and the absence of alpha or paired-chain data limited detectable features. It was suggested by the authors that the approach could potentially be generalized to other disease states and immunological phenotypes. Because HLA typing was missing for some donors at each locus, association tests included only the typed subset. Three of the identified cytomegalovirus-associated TCR beta chains were confirmed in vitro to be specific for cytomegalovirus antigens. When HLA alleles, especially DR and DQ, strongly co-occurred, TCR associations were difficult to assign to individual alleles. A further reported finding was that TCR beta sequences accurately predicted the HLA-A and HLA-B alleles for most subjects in the first cohort. V-gene and J-gene trimming of TCR beta chains was associated with a missense DCLRE1C variant in a later genetic analysis, and the association was replicated in an independent cohort. In a later analysis, most CMV-associated TCR beta chains were found to appear HLA-restricted, with HLA associations seemingly driven largely by CMV exposure. Some IMGT-functional V segments, including TRBV6-2 and TRBV6-3, could not be told apart with the 87-base-pair reads, so those segments were excluded. The only immune exposure information available for the cohort was CMV serostatus. The study listed 164 TCR beta chains as associated with cytomegalovirus. An earlier analysis of around 600 of the donors showed that most TCR beta V segments appeared in productive rearrangements either about 87% or about 30% of the time, which broadly matched IMGT annotations. In a later analysis, several top co-occurrence clusters were reported to appear linked to parvovirus B19, influenza, CMV and Epstein-Barr virus. While some public TCRs were present in many individuals, most TCR sequences turned up only very rarely across donors. Correlated functional status among segregating V segments might be attributable to linkage disequilibrium, but an unknown experimental factor could not be ruled out. At a false discovery rate of 0.05, a later analysis linked about 17,000 TCR beta sequences to specific HLA alleles. A later analysis found that HLA-associated TCR beta chains were more clonally expanded and had lower generation probabilities than equally common non-associated chains. A cluster of highly shared sequence variants was judged likely to represent a technical artifact of the sequencing pipeline. Over 15 rarely observed V segments, including chromosome 9 orphons, were excluded from the earlier analysis of a few hundred of the donors because counts were too low. A later analysis found that TCR association rates varied across HLA loci, with DRB1 alleles showing the most associated TCRs and HLA-C alleles the fewest. Cytomegalovirus status was reported to be diagnosed by the classifier with high specificity and sensitivity in both the original and validation cohorts. Presence/absence analyses assumed roughly uniform sequencing depth across donors, an assumption that may not hold.

The library was prepared using the immunoSEQ multiplex PCR assay. For the multiplex PCR, a mixture combining 60 forward primers for TCR Vbeta segments and 13 reverse primers for TCR Jbeta segments was used. Amplification of the CDR3 region of rearranged TCR beta genes was performed with a multiplex PCR assay on genomic DNA. Amplified TCR beta libraries were sequenced as 87-base-pair reads on the Illumina HiSeq System. Per the source publication's procedure: In a later analysis, tens of millions of unique TCR beta chains were counted across the approximately 640 repertoires, and some 10 million of these chains were shared by at least two donors. To remove PCR and sequencing errors, raw reads were error-corrected and collapsed into unique sequences using a nearest-neighbor algorithm that merged closely related sequences. V, D and J gene segments were assigned by aligning CDR3 sequences to IMGT reference sequences. For a sequence to be retained, a match of at least six nucleotides was required to both a V gene segment and a J gene segment. Rearrangements were classified as productive when the CDR3 lacked stop codons and remained in frame with V and J, and all other rearrangements were classified as non-productive. Following IMGT convention, CDR3 was defined as the stretch from the second conserved V-encoded cysteine to the conserved J-encoded phenylalanine. In an earlier analysis of more than 550 of the donors, sequences lacking an unambiguous match to a single V gene segment were excluded. An earlier analysis of a few hundred of the donors called V segments functional above 56.7% productive rearrangements and segregating when the between-donor standard deviation exceeded 5%. To diagnose cytomegalovirus status from the catalog of TCR beta chain sequences, a statistical classification framework was built. In a later analysis, TCR nucleotide sequences were compared against IMGT/GENE-DB human TR gene sequences so that V and J genes could be assigned. The TCRdist pipeline was used in a later analysis to assign CDR3 sequences and most-parsimonious VDJ recombination scenarios. In a later analysis, each TCR beta chain was defined by its CDR3 amino acid sequence together with its V-gene family, and reads lacking a unique V-gene family were excluded. In a later analysis, fewer than 600 highly shared, low-generation-probability nucleotide sequences were removed to address suspected cross-contamination and a sequencing artifact. In a later analysis, a clonal expansion index for each public chain was calculated from normalized within-repertoire ranks of inferred template counts. In a later analysis, generation probabilities were computed using a VDJ recombination model fitted to out-of-frame rearrangements, and the results were checked against IGoR. Hypergeometric tests were used in a later analysis to score TCR-TCR, TCR-HLA and TCR-CMV co-occurrence, with a repertoire-size bias correction applied to the TCR pairs. In a later analysis, false discovery rates were estimated by permuting HLA or CMV assignments 20 times. A later analysis grouped co-occurring TCRs with DBSCAN, adding TCRdist sequence similarity when clustering within HLA-allele-positive subsets. Repertoires with fewer than 30,000 or more than 120,000 public chains, plus five repertoires with anomalous nucleotide sharing, were excluded from co-occurrence clustering. In TCRdb, the immuneACCESS table is reduced to in-frame sequences with V and J assigned. These tables do not hold every clone; where another copy was compared, an unresolved V gene accounts for under half, and the others remain unexplained. Clonal size and the V and J genes are those of that table, whereas D and trimming came from the DNA. This sample gives some 110,000 clones in total; around 10% of them show up just once. The ten largest account for less than 4% of the sample.

In its sample, this clone was seen a few times. Its target antigen remains unknown. Its ends do not fully match the called genes, so a read error is possible. Counted from cysteine to phenylalanine, this CDR3 has 18 amino acids. CDR3 DNA only is kept here, 54 bases in frame from base 1. CDR1 and CDR2 were assigned from the germline V gene (reference sequence) as SGHNT and YYREEE. The cohort was made up of around 720 healthy bone marrow donors. At the time of sampling, every cohort member was nominally healthy, though immune exposures that went unrecorded were likely present. The donor was CMV seronegative and belonged to the group of 380 or so seronegative cohort members. A peripheral blood sample was collected from each donor, and TCR beta sequencing was performed on peripheral blood mononuclear cells. The Qiagen DNeasy Blood Extraction Kit was used to extract genomic DNA from the blood cell samples.

The sequenced sample consisted of PBMCs. This sequence was found in a man in his thirties or forties in good health and CMV-seronegative. This receptor chain uses TRBV5-4 and TRBJ2-2, and 8 bases in between align with TRBD2. At the DNA level, the sequence is TGTGCCAGCACCTCGTCCGGGGGGGCCGGGTTCTACACTGGGGAGCTGTTTTTT. This sequence encodes CASTSSGGAGFYTGELFF. Full variable domain (CDR3 extended with the reference TRBV5-4 and TRBJ2-2 proteins): ETGVTQSPTHLIKTRGQQVTLRCSSQSGHNTVSWYQQALGQGPQFIFQYYREEENGRGNFPPRFSGLQFPNYSSELNVNALELDDSALYLCASTSSGGAGFYTGELFFGEGSRLTVL.